This T cell receptor (beta chain) was observed in a study of beta chain features in type 1 diabetes. Notes on the study in general: TCRB CDR3s were moderately but significantly shorter in Type 1 diabetes patients in all four CD4+ subsets. More deletions and fewer insertions at VDJ junctions were found in patients with type 1 diabetes.

In this sample, this clone turned up a few times. Its antigen is not known. TCRB transcripts that were expressed got sequenced, as all of the isolated RNA had been reverse transcribed. Generated by immunoSEQ multiplex PCR, the TCRdb table keeps only in-frame clones and is missing some. Of 400,000 or so clones in the sample, around 13% were seen once. This CDR3 has 15 amino acids. CDR1 and CDR2 from the germline V gene are MNHEY and SMNVEV (reference sequence). Deletions cut 2 bases from V and 1 base from J, with 11 bases between. V usage is TRBV27 and J usage is TRBJ1-1; D ambiguous. What was sequenced was naive CD4+ T cells from blood. This receptor was obtained from a woman aged 18-29 years with type 1 diabetes. The CDR3 DNA is TGTGCCAGCAGTTTAGATGAGGGCCCGAACACTGAAGCTTTCTTT. Its protein is CASSLDEGPNTEAFF.